This entry describes one TCR beta chain. What it recognizes is unknown. CDR3 length equals 13 residues. Trimming took off 0 bases at V and 3 bases at J, with 6 bases between the two ends. Germline CDR1 and CDR2: MGHRA and YSYEKL. This entry is derived from a study of CD8 T cells in Susac syndrome. Findings and caveats of the study: Regarding the TCR sequencing and HLA analysis, the study admitted that a relatively small number of individuals were involved.

RNA totalling 0.5 to 1 ug underwent reverse transcription with random hexamers. An immunoSEQ multiplex PCR amplified TCR beta CDR3 over 54 Vbeta and 13 Jbeta. TCRdb fed the immunoSEQ multiplex PCR reads into MiXCR, producing one record per CDR3 protein. The table has about 440,000 distinct CDR3 sequences, more than 70% seen once. High-throughput TCR beta sequencing covered peripheral CD8+ and CD4+ T cells. Negative isolation was applied to CD8+ and CD4+ T cells, and FACS enrichment was applied to TEMRA cells. Sequenced sample: CD8+ T cells from PBMCs. The chain employs TRBV4-1 and TRBJ2-7, with D uncertain. This TCR came from a human donor with multiple sclerosis. The CDR3 DNA sequence: TGCGCCAGCAGCCAAGATCCGAACTACGAGCAGTACTTC. This translates into CASSQDPNYEQYF.